Listed below are T cell receptor beta chains from one sample, sequenced in a study of beta chain features in type 1 diabetes. Profiled with immunoSEQ multiplex PCR; TCRdb holds only in-frame clones, not every one. The sample records 250,000 to 350,000 clones, around 15% being singletons. Sequencing was performed on naive CD4+ T cells from blood. Receptors were obtained from a man aged 25 to 40 with type 1 diabetes. Each CDR3 is given with its conserved first and last residue.

J | V | CDR3
TRBJ2-7 | TRBV27 | CASSLPGTGVHEQYF
TRBJ2-6 | TRBV18 | CASLTGITSGANVLTF
TRBJ2-3 | TRBV9 | CASSTPTSGRIGYGTDTQYF
TRBJ1-5 | TRBV5-6 | CASSSKGGKGSNQPQHF
TRBJ2-7 | TRBV4-1 | CASSQDSGRASYEQYF
TRBJ2-6 | TRBV10-3 | CAHRAGIGANVLTF
TRBJ2-5 | TRBV6-5 | CASTPAVERGTQYF
TRBJ1-4 | TRBV7-9 | CASSLYSGNEKLFF
TRBJ1-5 | TRBV5-6 | CASSSQVRGGDQPQHF
TRBJ2-7 | TRBV12-5 | CASGSLGQPGLAGGYEQYF
TRBJ2-1 | TRBV2 | CASSELAGAYNEQFF
TRBJ2-5 | TRBV2 | CASSDARGGETQYF
TRBJ2-5 | TRBV5-5 | CASSLREGEETQYF
TRBJ2-5 | TRBV13 | CASSFRPQGGQGEETQYF
TRBJ2-3 | TRBV30 | CAWSVGLADTDTQYF
TRBJ2-1 | TRBV10-3 | CAVTPSLVSNEQFF
TRBJ2-2 | TRBV14 | CASSQHAGVNTGELFF
TRBJ1-5 | TRBV2 | CASTLFGNQPQHF
TRBJ2-3 | TRBV5-1 | CASSFGRVGDTQYF
TRBJ1-4 | TRBV19 | CASRDRGGMSTNEKLFF
TRBJ1-5 | TRBV29-1 | CSVGGGEVGPQHF
TRBJ1-4 | TRBV18 | CASSQQGATNEKLFF
TRBJ1-1 | TRBV29-1 | CSVHALHTQGCF
TRBJ2-3 | TRBV11-1 | CASSSDRGADTQYF
TRBJ2-1 | TRBV4-1 | CASSPGDSGSNNEQFF
TRBJ2-3 | TRBV7-3 | CASSLMGLAGTDTQYF
TRBJ2-4 | TRBV5-1 | CASSLGDAWGNIQYF
TRBJ2-1 | TRBV6-1 | CASSVDINEQFF
TRBJ2-7 | TRBV6-5 | CASSREGRLYEQYF
TRBJ1-3 | TRBV18 | CASSSTAGGNTIYF
TRBJ2-2 | TRBV7-3 | CASSWSGLGRAGELFF
TRBJ2-3 | TRBV7-9 | CASSFEGRTDTQYF
TRBJ2-3 | TRBV5-1 | CASSLGRLGLAGDLDTQYF
TRBJ2-1 | TRBV5-1 | CASSSSKSGGNEQFF
TRBJ2-4 | TRBV28 | CASSNPGIGQNIQYF
TRBJ2-5 | TRBV5-1 | CASRRQGTETQYF
TRBJ1-5 | TRBV9 | CASSVGDYSNQPQHF
TRBJ2-7 | TRBV5-4 | CASSSGTEGNYEQYF
TRBJ2-1 | TRBV7-2 | CASSPQSGDYNEQFF
TRBJ2-5 | TRBV19 | CASSPRDREETQYF
TRBJ1-1 | TRBV19 | CASSRERNTEAFF
TRBJ2-1 | TRBV5-1 | CASSLGLAGEEQFF